This T cell receptor beta chain was profiled in a study of CD4 and CD8 cells across lung adenocarcinoma regions. A single count supports this clonotype. TCRdb reprocessed the PCR reads with MiXCR, giving one entry per CDR3 protein. The data hold 9,500 to 12,000 distinct CDR3 sequences, with around 42% observed a single time. Trimming pared 2 bases from V and 5 bases from J, leaving 6 bases between. This CDR3 is built from 13 residues. Germline V gene sequence: CDR1 MGHRA, CDR2 YSYEKL. This clonotype originated in a male donor with lung adenocarcinoma. The CD4 and CD8 labels of this study may be unreliable. The chain combines TRBV4-1 with TRBJ1-4; D not certain. The sequencing sample was made of CD8+ T cells from the margin of a lung tumor. The DNA for the CDR3 is TGCGCCAGCAGCCAATCCACAAATGAAAAACTGTTTTTT. Its protein product is CASSQSTNEKLFF.